There are a few counts of the clone carrying this T cell receptor beta chain. Its antigen is currently unknown. The V gene's germline CDR1 is LGHNA and CDR2 YNFKEQ. V trimming: 1 base; J trimming: 6 bases; junction bases outside the gene matches: 12. This CDR3 has 17 residues. The sample comes from a study of post-analysis software for immune sequencing data. Turning to the study itself: Relapsing-remitting, secondary progressive and progressive-relapsing multiple sclerosis courses were included. Study results and limitations: Among 5 or 6 TRBV segments more frequent in patients than controls were TRBV5-6, TRBV5-1 and TRBV20-1.

Carried by the TCR beta cDNA libraries were unique molecular identifiers. TCRdb independently ran MiXCR on the PCR reads; one entry per CDR3 protein. The table records around 440,000 distinct CDR3 sequences, less than 45% of them present only once. The chain joins TRBV4-2 to TRBJ2-1, with TRBD1 matching 7 bases. This TCR was sampled from a girl aged 10-17 years with multiple sclerosis. The specimen was blood. The CDR3 here is CASSQGWDRGGFNEQFF. CDR3 coding DNA: TGTGCCAGCAGCCAAGGGTGGGACAGAGGAGGTTTCAATGAGCAGTTCTTC.